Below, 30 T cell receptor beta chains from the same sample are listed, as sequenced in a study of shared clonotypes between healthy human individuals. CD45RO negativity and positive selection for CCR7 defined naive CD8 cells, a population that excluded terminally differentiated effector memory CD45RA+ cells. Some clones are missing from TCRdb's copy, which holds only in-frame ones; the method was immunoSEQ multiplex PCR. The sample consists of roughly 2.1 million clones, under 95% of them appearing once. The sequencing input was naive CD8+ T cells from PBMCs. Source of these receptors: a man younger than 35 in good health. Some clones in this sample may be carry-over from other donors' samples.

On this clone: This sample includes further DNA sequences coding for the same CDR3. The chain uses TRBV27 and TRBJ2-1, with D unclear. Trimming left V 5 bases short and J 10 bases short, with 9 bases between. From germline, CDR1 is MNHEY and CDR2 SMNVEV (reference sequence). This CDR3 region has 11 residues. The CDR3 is CASSLGLEQFF. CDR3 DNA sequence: TGTGCCAGCAGTCTGGGGTTAGAGCAGTTCTTC.

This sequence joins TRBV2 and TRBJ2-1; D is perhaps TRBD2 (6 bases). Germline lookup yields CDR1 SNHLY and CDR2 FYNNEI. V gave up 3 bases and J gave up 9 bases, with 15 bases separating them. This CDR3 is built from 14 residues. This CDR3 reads CASSDRSLAGEQFF. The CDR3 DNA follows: TGTGCCAGCAGTGATAGATCACTAGCAGGTGAGCAGTTCTTC.

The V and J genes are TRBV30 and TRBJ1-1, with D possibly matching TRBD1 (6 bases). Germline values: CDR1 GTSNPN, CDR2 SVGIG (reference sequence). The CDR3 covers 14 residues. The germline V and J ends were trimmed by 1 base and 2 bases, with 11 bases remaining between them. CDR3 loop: CAWSEGHFNTEAFF. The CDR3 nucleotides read TGTGCCTGGAGTGAGGGACATTTTAACACTGAAGCTTTCTTT.

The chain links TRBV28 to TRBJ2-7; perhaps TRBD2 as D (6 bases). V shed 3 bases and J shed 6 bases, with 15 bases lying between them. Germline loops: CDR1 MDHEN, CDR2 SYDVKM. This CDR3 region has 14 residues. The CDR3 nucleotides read TGTGCCAGCAGTTTGGTCCGGGAGCTCACCGAGCAGTACTTC. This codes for CASSLVRELTEQYF.

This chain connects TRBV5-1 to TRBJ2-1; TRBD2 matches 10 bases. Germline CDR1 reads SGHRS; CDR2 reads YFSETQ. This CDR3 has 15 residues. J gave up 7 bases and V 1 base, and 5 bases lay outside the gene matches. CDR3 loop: CASSLWASGSNEQFF. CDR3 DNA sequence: TGCGCCAGCAGCTTGTGGGCTAGCGGGAGTAATGAGCAGTTCTTC.

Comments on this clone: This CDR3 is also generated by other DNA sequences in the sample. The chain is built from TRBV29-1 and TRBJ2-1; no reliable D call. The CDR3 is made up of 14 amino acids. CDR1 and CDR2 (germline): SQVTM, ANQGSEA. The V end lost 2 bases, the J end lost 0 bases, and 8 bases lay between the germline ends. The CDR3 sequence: CSVEPRSSYNEQFF. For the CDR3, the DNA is TGCAGCGTTGAACCCCGGAGCTCCTACAATGAGCAGTTCTTC.

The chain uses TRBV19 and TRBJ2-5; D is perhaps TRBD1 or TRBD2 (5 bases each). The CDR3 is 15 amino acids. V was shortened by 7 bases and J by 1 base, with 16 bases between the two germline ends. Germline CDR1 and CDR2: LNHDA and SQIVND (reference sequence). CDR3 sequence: CASIGSRESQETQYF. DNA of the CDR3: TGTGCCAGTATAGGATCCAGGGAGTCCCAAGAGACCCAGTACTTC.

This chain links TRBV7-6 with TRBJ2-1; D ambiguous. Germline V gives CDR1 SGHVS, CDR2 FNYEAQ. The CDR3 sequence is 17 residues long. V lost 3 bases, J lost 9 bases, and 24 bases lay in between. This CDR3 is CASSFFSPPLGSSEQFF. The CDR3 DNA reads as TGTGCCAGCAGCTTTTTTTCCCCACCGCTCGGTAGTAGTGAGCAGTTCTTC. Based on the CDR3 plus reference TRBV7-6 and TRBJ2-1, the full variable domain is GAGVSQSPRYKVTKRGQDVALRCDPISGHVSLYWYRQALGQGPEFLTYFNYEAQQDKSGLPNDRFSAERPEGSISTLTIQRTEQRDSAMYRCASSFFSPPLGSSEQFFGPGTRLTVL.

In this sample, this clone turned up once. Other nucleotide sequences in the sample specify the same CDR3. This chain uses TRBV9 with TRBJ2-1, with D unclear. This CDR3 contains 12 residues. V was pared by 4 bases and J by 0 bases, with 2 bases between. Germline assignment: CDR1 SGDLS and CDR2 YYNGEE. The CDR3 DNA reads TGTGCCAGCAGCCCCTCCTACAATGAGCAGTTCTTC. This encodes CASSPSYNEQFF.

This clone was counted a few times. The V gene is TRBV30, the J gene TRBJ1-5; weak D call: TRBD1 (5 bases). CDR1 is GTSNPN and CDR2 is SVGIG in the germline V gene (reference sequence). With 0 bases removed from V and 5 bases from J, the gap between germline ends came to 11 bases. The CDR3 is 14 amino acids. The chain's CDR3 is CAWSVGAGHQPQHF. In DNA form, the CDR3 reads TGTGCCTGGAGTGTAGGGGCAGGTCATCAGCCCCAGCATTTT.

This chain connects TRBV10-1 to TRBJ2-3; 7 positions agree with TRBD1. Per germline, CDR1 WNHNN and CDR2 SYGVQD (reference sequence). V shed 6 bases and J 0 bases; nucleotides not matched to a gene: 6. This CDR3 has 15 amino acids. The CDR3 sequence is CASSFGQASTDTQYF. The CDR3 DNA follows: TGCGCCAGCAGCTTCGGACAGGCTAGCACAGATACGCAGTATTTT.

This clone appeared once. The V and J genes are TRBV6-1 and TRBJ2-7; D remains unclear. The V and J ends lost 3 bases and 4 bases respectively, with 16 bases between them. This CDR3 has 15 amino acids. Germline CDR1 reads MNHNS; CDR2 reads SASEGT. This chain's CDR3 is CASSDPLFAIYEQYF. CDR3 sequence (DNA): TGTGCCAGCAGTGATCCCCTCTTTGCAATATACGAGCAGTACTTC.

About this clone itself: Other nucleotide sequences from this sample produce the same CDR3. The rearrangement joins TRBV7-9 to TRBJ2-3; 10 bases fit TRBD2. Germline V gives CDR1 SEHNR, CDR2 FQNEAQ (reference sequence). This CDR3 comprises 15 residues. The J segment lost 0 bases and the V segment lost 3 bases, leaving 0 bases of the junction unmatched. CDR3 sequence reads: CASSLTSGSTDTQYF. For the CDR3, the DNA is TGTGCCAGCAGCTTGACTAGCGGGAGCACAGATACGCAGTATTTT.

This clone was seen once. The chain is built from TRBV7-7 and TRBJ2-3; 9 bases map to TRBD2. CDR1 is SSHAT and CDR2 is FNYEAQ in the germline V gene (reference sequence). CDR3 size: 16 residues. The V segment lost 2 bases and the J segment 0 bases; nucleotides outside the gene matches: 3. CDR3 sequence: CASSLLAGSSTDTQYF. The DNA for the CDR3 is TGTGCCAGCAGCTTACTAGCGGGGTCTAGCACAGATACGCAGTATTTT.

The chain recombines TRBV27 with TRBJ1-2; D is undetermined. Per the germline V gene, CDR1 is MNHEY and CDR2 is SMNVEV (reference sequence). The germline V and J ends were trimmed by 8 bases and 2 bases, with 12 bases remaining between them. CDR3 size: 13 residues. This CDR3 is CASRPDLNYGYTF. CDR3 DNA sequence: TGTGCCAGCCGGCCCGACTTAAACTATGGCTACACCTTC.

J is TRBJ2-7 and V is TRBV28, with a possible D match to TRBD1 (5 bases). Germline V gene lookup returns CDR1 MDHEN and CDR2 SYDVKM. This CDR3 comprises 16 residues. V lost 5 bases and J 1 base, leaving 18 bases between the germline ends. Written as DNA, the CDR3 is TGTGCCAGCAGTCCCATTCGGACACTTAGTTCCTACGAGCAGTACTTC. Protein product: CASSPIRTLSSYEQYF.

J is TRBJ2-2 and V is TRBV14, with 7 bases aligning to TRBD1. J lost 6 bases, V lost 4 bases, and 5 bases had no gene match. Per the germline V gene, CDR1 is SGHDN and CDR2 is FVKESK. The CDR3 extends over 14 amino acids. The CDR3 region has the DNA TGTGCCAGCAGCCGCCTGACAGGGTCCGGGGAGCTGTTTTTT. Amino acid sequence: CASSRLTGSGELFF.

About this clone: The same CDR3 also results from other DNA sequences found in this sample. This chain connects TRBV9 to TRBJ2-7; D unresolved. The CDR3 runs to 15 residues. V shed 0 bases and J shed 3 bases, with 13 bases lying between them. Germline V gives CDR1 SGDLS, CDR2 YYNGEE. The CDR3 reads CASSVGVGTGYEQYF. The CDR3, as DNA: TGTGCCAGCAGCGTAGGTGTCGGAACGGGCTACGAGCAGTACTTC.

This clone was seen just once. The CDR3 nucleotides are TGCAGCGTTCCCTCTTTAGGAAGCGTTCAAGAGACCCAGTACTTC. This sequence encodes CSVPSLGSVQETQYF. The V and J genes are TRBV29-1 and TRBJ2-5, with D unclear. This CDR3 region has 15 residues. The V end lost 5 bases, the J end lost 2 bases, and 18 bases lay between the germline ends. Per germline, CDR1 SQVTM and CDR2 ANQGSEA.

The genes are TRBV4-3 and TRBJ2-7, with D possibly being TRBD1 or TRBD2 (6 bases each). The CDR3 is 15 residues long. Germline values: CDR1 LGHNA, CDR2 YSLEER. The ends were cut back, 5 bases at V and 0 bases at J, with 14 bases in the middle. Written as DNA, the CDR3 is TGCGCCAGCAGCGCCGGCCGGGGGCACTCCTACGAGCAGTACTTC. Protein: CASSAGRGHSYEQYF.

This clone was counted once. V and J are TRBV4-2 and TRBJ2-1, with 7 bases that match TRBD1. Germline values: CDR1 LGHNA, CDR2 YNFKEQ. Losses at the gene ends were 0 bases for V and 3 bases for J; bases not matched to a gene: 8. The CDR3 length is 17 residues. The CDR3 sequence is CASSQDNGGQLYNEQFF. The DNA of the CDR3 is TGTGCCAGCAGCCAAGATAATGGGGGACAGCTCTACAATGAGCAGTTCTTC.

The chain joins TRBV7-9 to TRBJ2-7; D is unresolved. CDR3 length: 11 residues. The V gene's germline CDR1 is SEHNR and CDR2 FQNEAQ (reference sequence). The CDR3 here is CLAESSYEQYF. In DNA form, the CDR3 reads TGTTTGGCGGAGAGCTCCTACGAGCAGTACTTC.

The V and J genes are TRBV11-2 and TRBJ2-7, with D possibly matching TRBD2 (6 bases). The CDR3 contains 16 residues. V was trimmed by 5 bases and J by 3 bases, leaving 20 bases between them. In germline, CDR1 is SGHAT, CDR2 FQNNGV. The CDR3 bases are TGTGCCAGCAGCCCCGGGGGTGGAACCGCCGACTACGAGCAGTACTTC. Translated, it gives CASSPGGGTADYEQYF.

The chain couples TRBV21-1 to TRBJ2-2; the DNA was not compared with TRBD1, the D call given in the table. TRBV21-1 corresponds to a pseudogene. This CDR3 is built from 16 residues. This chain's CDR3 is CASSKEGDRDTGELFF. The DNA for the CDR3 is TGTGCCAGCAGCAAAGAGGGGGACAGGGACACCGGGGAGCTGTTTTTT.

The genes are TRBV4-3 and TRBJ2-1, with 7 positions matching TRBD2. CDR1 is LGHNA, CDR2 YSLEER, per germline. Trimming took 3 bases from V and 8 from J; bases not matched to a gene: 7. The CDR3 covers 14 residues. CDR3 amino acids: CASSQGGRGYEQFF. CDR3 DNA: TGCGCCAGCAGCCAGGGCGGGAGAGGATATGAGCAGTTCTTC.

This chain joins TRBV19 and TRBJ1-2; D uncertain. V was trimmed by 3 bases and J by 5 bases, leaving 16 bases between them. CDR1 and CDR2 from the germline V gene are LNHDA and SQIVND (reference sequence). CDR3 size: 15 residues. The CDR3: CASSMPRMDQYGYTF. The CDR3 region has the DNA TGTGCCAGTAGTATGCCCAGGATGGATCAATATGGCTACACCTTC.

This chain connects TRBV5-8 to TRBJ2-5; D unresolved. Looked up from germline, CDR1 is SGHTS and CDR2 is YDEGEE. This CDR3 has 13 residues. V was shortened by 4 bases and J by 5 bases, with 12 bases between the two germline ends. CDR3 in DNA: TGTGCCAGCAGCCTCCTCTCGTGGGAGACCCAGTACTTC. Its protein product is CASSLLSWETQYF.

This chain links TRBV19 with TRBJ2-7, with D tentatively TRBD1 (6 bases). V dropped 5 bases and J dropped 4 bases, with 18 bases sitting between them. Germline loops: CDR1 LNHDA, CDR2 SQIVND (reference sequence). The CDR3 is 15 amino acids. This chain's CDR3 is CASSGPGTSGYEQYF. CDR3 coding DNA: TGTGCCAGTAGTGGGCCAGGGACATCCGGATACGAGCAGTACTTC.

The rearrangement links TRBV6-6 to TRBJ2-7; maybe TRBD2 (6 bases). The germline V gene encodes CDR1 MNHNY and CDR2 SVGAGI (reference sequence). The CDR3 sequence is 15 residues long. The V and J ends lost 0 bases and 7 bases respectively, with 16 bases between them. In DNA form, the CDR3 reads TGTGCCAGCAGTTACTCCTCGGGAGAGGCAGGGGAGCAGTACTTC. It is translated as CASSYSSGEAGEQYF.

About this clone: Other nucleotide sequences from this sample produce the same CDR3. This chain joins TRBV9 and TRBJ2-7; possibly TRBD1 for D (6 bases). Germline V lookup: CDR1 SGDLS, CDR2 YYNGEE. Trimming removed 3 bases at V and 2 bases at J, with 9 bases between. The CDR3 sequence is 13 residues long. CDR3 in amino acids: CASSAGDTYEQYF. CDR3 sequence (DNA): TGTGCCAGCAGCGCAGGGGATACCTACGAGCAGTACTTC.